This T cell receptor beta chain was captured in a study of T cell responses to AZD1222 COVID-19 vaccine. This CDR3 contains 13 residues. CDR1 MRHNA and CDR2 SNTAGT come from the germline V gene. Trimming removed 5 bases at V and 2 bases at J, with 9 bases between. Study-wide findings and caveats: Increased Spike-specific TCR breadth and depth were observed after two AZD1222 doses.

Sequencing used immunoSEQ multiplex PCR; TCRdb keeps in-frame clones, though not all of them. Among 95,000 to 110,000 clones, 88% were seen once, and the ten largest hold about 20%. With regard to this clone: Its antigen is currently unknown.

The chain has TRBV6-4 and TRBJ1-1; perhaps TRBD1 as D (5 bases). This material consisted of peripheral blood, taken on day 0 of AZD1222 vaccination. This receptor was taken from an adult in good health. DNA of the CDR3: TGTGCCAGCAGTATACAGGTTAACACTGAAGCTTTCTTT. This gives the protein CASSIQVNTEAFF.